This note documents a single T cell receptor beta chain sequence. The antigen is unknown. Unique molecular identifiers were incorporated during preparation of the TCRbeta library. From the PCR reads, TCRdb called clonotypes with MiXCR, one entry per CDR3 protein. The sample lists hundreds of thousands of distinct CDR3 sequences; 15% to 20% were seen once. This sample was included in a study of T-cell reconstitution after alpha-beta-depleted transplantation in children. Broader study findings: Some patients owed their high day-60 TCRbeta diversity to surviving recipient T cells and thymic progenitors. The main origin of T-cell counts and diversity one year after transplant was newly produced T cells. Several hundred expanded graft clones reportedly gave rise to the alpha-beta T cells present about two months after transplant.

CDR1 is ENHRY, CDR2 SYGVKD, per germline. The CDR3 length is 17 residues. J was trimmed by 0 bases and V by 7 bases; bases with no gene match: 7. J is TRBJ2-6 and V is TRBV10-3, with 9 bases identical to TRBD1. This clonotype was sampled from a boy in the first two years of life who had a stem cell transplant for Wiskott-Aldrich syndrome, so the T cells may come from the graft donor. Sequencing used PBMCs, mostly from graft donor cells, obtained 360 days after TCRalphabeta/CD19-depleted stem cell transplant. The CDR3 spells CAINPGTGLSGANVLTF. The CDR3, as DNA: TGTGCCATCAACCCCGGGACAGGGCTCTCTGGGGCCAACGTCCTGACTTTC.